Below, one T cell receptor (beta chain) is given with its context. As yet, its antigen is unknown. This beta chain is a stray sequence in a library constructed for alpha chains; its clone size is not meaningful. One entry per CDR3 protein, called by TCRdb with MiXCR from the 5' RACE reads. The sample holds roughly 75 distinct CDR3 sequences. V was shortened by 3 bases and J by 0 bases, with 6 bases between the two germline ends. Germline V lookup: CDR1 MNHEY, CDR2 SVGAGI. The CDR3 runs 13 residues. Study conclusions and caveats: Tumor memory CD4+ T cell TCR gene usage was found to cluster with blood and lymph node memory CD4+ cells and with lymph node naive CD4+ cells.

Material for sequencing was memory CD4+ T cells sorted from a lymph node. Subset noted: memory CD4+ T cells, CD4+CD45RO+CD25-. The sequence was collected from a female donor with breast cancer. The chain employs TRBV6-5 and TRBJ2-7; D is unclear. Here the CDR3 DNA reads TGTGCCAGCAGTTATTTGGGCTCCTACGAGCAGTACTTC. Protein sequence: CASSYLGSYEQYF.